Shown below are 24 T cell receptor beta chains from a single sample sequenced in a study of blood T cells in healthy people across ages. It was with a sample-barcoded 5' primer and a J-beta primer mix that a second PCR of roughly 7 to 12 cycles was run. TCRdb redid the calling of the 5' RACE reads with MiXCR, one entry per CDR3 protein. The sample carries under 1,000,000 distinct CDR3 sequences, about 34% recorded once. Sequenced input: blood. Source of these receptors: a man between 18 and 35 years old in good health.

The V and J genes are TRBV12-3 or TRBV12-4 and TRBJ1-2; the D gene is possibly TRBD1 (6 bases). CDR3 length equals 14 residues. The V end lost 5 bases, the J end lost 4 bases, and 14 bases lay between the germline ends. This CDR3 is CASSLGGGSYGYTF. The CDR3 DNA reads as TGTGCCAGCAGTCTTGGGGGCGGTAGCTATGGCTACACCTTC.

The chain is built from TRBV7-2 and TRBJ2-1, with TRBD2 matching 11 bases. The CDR3 sequence is 16 residues long. The trim removed 4 bases at V and 5 bases at J, leaving 7 bases unmatched. Germline V gene lookup returns CDR1 SGHTA and CDR2 FQGNSA. The CDR3 reads CASSSSSGGSNNEQFF. The CDR3 bases are TGTGCCAGCAGCTCCTCTAGCGGGGGGAGTAACAATGAGCAGTTCTTC.

This clonotype has at least ten counts. This chain links TRBV5-1 with TRBJ1-2, with D tentatively TRBD1 (6 bases). Between the trimmed V and J ends, which lost 3 bases and 5 bases, there was a span of 20 bases. Germline V lookup: CDR1 SGHRS, CDR2 YFSETQ. The CDR3 length is 16 residues. The CDR3 coding sequence is TGCGCCAGCAGCTGGGAGGAACCAGGGGTTGGATATGGCTACACCTTC. This gives the protein CASSWEEPGVGYGYTF.

This clonotype was picked up many times. The chain has TRBV11-1 and TRBJ2-7; 9 bases map to TRBD1. Trimming cost V 5 bases and J 2 bases; bases outside gene matches: 7. CDR3 length equals 15 residues. The germline gives CDR1 SGHAT, CDR2 FQDESV (reference sequence). CDR3 sequence reads: CASSTRQGETYEQYF. CDR3 sequence (DNA): TGTGCCAGCAGCACACGACAGGGGGAAACCTACGAGCAGTACTTC.

The chain links TRBV29-1 to TRBJ2-2, with 9 bases that match TRBD1. With V trimmed by 6 bases and J by 4 bases, 12 bases remained unmatched. The CDR3 is 16 amino acids. Germline V gene lookup returns CDR1 SQVTM and CDR2 ANQGSEA. In DNA, the CDR3 is TGCAGCGTGAAGGGAAAACAGGGGGCGGCCACCGGGGAGCTGTTTTTT. It encodes CSVKGKQGAATGELFF.

The chain is built from TRBV10-3 and TRBJ2-7; 10 nucleotides align to TRBD1. The CDR3 sequence is 18 residues long. Losses at the gene ends were 2 bases for V and 2 bases for J; bases not matched to a gene: 12. Germline V CDR1 and CDR2: ENHRY, SYGVKD. Here the CDR3 DNA reads TGTGCCATCAGTGAGACCCCACAACCAGGACAGGGGGCCTACGAGCAGTACTTC. Translating it yields CAISETPQPGQGAYEQYF.

J is TRBJ2-1 and V is TRBV20-1; 10 nucleotides match TRBD2. The germline V gene encodes CDR1 DFQATT and CDR2 SNEGSKA (reference sequence). V lost 6 bases and J lost 2; bases outside the gene matches: 7. The CDR3 runs to 15 residues. CDR3 loop: CSAPTLAGAYNEQFF. Here the CDR3 DNA reads TGCAGTGCGCCGACTCTAGCGGGGGCCTACAATGAGCAGTTCTTC.

This clonotype came up a few times. The chain uses TRBV20-1 and TRBJ1-1; 8 bases fit TRBD1. This CDR3 region has 16 residues. The germline gives CDR1 DFQATT, CDR2 SNEGSKA (reference sequence). The CDR3 bases are TGCAGCGCCTTGTCGTCCGGGCAGGGGGCGTTTACTGAAGCTTTCTTT. Protein: CSALSSGQGAFTEAFF.

This clonotype was counted only a few times. The V gene is TRBV2, the J gene TRBJ2-3; 10 bases line up with TRBD1. The CDR3 sequence is 13 residues long. Germline V lookup: CDR1 SNHLY, CDR2 FYNNEI. J gave up 4 bases and V 8 bases, and 3 bases lay outside the gene matches. The CDR3 region is CASRDRGADTQYF. CDR3 DNA sequence: TGTGCCAGCCGGGACAGGGGCGCAGATACGCAGTATTTT.

This clonotype was seen many times. This sequence joins TRBV5-1 and TRBJ1-1; TRBD1 aligns across 7 bases. Trimming cost V 3 bases and J 1 base; bases outside gene matches: 3. CDR3 length equals 14 residues. Germline loops: CDR1 SGHRS, CDR2 YFSETQ. CDR3 bases: TGCGCCAGCAGCTCGGGACAGACGAACACTGAAGCTTTCTTT. Translation gives CASSSGQTNTEAFF.

A remark on this clonotype: An end of the junction differs from the germline gene, which may be a read error. The chain carries TRBV13 and TRBJ2-7; 7 bases are a match to TRBD2. The DNA end lines up better with TRBJ2-5; the J call may be wrong. The CDR3 extends over 16 amino acids. Germline CDR1 is PRHDT and CDR2 is FYEKMQ (reference sequence). CDR3 DNA: TGTGCCAGCAACTTAGGCGGGGCGGGGGTTCAAGAGACCCAGTACTTC. Its translation: CASNLGGAGVQETQYF.

The rearrangement links TRBV7-9 to TRBJ1-2, with no clear D. CDR3 length: 12 residues. Germline CDR1 reads SEHNR; CDR2 reads FQNEAQ (reference sequence). Between the trimmed V and J ends, which lost 5 bases and 7 bases, there was a span of 11 bases. This CDR3 reads CASSRVRRGYTF. CDR3 DNA sequence: TGTGCCAGCAGCCGAGTACGTCGTGGCTACACCTTC.

Turning to this clonotype: At one of its ends the junction is not consistent with the germline gene, which may arise from a read error. The chain has TRBV20-1 and TRBJ1-1, with 8 bases matching TRBD1. The CDR3 is 18 residues long. The germline V gene has CDR1 DFQATT and CDR2 SNEGSKA (reference sequence). Written as DNA, the CDR3 is TGCAGTGCTATCCCACTGACAGGGGACTTTTTCTTGGACACTGACGCTTTCTTT. Its protein is CSAIPLTGDFFLDTDAFF.

The genes are TRBV27 and TRBJ1-5; D gene uncertain. The V end was cut by 6 bases, the J end by 5 bases, with 14 bases between. The V gene's germline CDR1 is MNHEY and CDR2 SMNVEV (reference sequence). This CDR3 contains 14 residues. CDR3 sequence reads: CASSTVIGDQPQHF. The DNA for the CDR3 is TGTGCCAGCAGCACAGTTATCGGCGATCAGCCCCAGCATTTT.

This clonotype has a handful of counts. This sequence joins TRBV27 and TRBJ1-1, with TRBD1 identical over 8 bases. CDR1 MNHEY and CDR2 SMNVEV come from the germline V gene (reference sequence). J gave up 7 bases and V 6 bases, and 4 bases lay outside the gene matches. CDR3 length equals 12 residues. CDR3 DNA: TGTGCCAGCAGCGCAGGGGGCGTTGAAGCTTTCTTT. Translation gives CASSAGGVEAFF.

The chain is built from TRBV7-9 and TRBJ2-3; 8 bases agree with TRBD1. This CDR3 is built from 15 residues. From germline, CDR1 is SEHNR and CDR2 FQNEAQ (reference sequence). With 5 bases clipped from V and 5 bases from J, the junction kept 9 bases outside the gene matches. CDR3 DNA sequence: TGTGCCAGCAGCCCAGGGGGCAGGGGGCGAGATACGCAGTATTTT. Its translation: CASSPGGRGRDTQYF.

The CDR3 reads CASSQSWAGTDTQYF. The CDR3 coding sequence is TGTGCCAGCAGCCAATCTTGGGCTGGCACAGATACGCAGTATTTT. The chain employs TRBV14 and TRBJ2-3; no firm D call. The V end lost 2 bases, the J end lost 1 base, and 10 bases lay between the germline ends. The germline CDR1 and CDR2 sequences are SGHDN and FVKESK. This CDR3 spans 15 amino acids.

This chain connects TRBV3-1 to TRBJ1-5; D is uncertain. CDR1 and CDR2 (germline): LGHDT, YNNKEL (reference sequence). Trimming removed 1 base at V and 1 base at J, with 14 bases between. The length of the CDR3 is 17 residues. The CDR3 DNA is TGTGCCAGCAGCCAAGCTTCGCGGGAAGGGAGCAATCAGCCCCAGCATTTT. This encodes CASSQASREGSNQPQHF.

This clonotype was detected only once. A read error may explain this, as a much larger clone is one base away. This chain links TRBV10-3 with TRBJ2-1, with D perhaps TRBD2 (5 bases). The CDR3 extends over 15 amino acids. Germline CDR1 is ENHRY and CDR2 is SYGVKD. The V and J ends lost 6 bases and 8 bases respectively, with 20 bases between them. In nucleotides, the CDR3 is TGTGCCATCAGAACCGGACGGGGTATAAACTATGAGCAGTTCTTC. Its protein is CAIRTGRGINYEQFF.

CDR3 amino acids: CASSLRGTGVPGELFF. CDR3 bases: TGTGCCAGCAGCCTACGAGGGACAGGGGTACCCGGGGAGCTGTTTTTT. The chain links TRBV5-5 to TRBJ2-2, with 10 bases identical to TRBD1. Germline trimming cut 4 bases from V and 6 bases from J; bases unmatched to any gene: 9. Germline V lookup: CDR1 SGHKS, CDR2 YYEKEE (reference sequence). The CDR3 has 16 amino acids.

There are a few counts of this clonotype. The CDR3 spells CAWTLQGPSNQPQHF. In nucleotides, the CDR3 is TGTGCCTGGACCTTACAGGGTCCTAGCAATCAGCCCCAGCATTTT. V gene TRBV30 combines with J gene TRBJ1-5; TRBD1 might be the D (6 bases). The CDR3 is 15 amino acids. Germline lookup yields CDR1 GTSNPN and CDR2 SVGIG (reference sequence). Between the trimmed V and J ends, which lost 4 bases and 0 bases, there was a span of 13 bases.

This clonotype showed up just a few times. The V call is TRBV7-8, the J call TRBJ2-2, with D possibly TRBD2 on 5 matching bases. Germline V gives CDR1 SGHVS, CDR2 FQNEAQ. V was pared by 3 bases and J by 6 bases, with 14 bases between. The CDR3 loop spans 15 amino acids. CDR3 sequence: CASSLARVLAGELFF. The CDR3 DNA is TGTGCCAGCAGCTTGGCGCGGGTTTTGGCCGGGGAGCTGTTTTTT. The full variable domain, completed using reference TRBV7-8 and TRBJ2-2, is GAGVSQSPRYKVAKRGQDVALRCDPISGHVSLFWYQQALGQGPEFLTYFQNEAQLDKSGLPSDRFFAERPEGSVSTLKIQRTQQEDSAVYLCASSLARVLAGELFFGEGSRLTVL.

The gene calls are TRBV20-1 and TRBJ2-1, with D maybe TRBD1 (6 bases). Germline V gives CDR1 DFQATT, CDR2 SNEGSKA (reference sequence). V shed 5 bases and J shed 9 bases, with 23 bases lying between them. This CDR3 spans 15 amino acids. The CDR3 is CSARTGTSTLGEQFF. CDR3 DNA sequence: TGCAGTGCTCGTACCGGGACATCGACGTTGGGTGAGCAGTTCTTC.

This clonotype showed up many times. This chain joins TRBV12-3 or TRBV12-4 and TRBJ1-2; TRBD1 matches 8 bases. The J segment lost 5 bases and the V segment lost 4 bases, leaving 9 bases of the junction unmatched. The CDR3 is made up of 15 amino acids. CDR3 DNA: TGTGCCAGCAGTTCCAAAGACAGGGGAGAGTATGGCTACACCTTC. As protein: CASSSKDRGEYGYTF.